What follows is one T cell receptor (beta chain) and its context. The CDR3 length is 12 residues. In germline, CDR1 is SGHRS, CDR2 YFSETQ. V shed 3 bases and J shed 7 bases, with 7 bases lying between them. The content of samples before DNA extraction was roughly 0.9-11 million cryopreserved PBMC. This sample is part of a study of long-term antiretroviral therapy in people with HIV. Samples were assayed with immunoSEQ v3.0 at survey level. The repertoire was sequenced with immunoSEQ multiplex PCR; TCRdb's copy has only in-frame clones and lacks some. The top ten hold roughly 5% of the sample, which has tens of thousands of clones, around nine tenths seen once.

The chain carries TRBV5-1 and TRBJ1-4; D unresolved. The sequence came from a woman aged 50 to 60 with HIV. The specimen comprised unsorted PBMCs, sampled 0.1 years before starting antiretroviral therapy. This CDR3 reads CASSSGGEKLFF. The CDR3 bases are TGCGCCAGCAGCTCGGGAGGTGAAAAACTGTTTTTT.